This T cell receptor beta chain came from a study of blood T cell repertoires in COVID-19. Study context: The United States, Italy and Spain were the sources of the acute and convalescent COVID-19 samples. Nucleic acid was either cDNA or gDNA, and it came from T cells, B-cell-depleted T cells, or PBMCs.

Germline V gene data show CDR1 as MDHEN and CDR2 as SYDVKM. Trimming took 2 bases from V and 1 from J, leaving 14 bases between them. The CDR3 loop spans 17 amino acids. Original processing methods: Using reference gene primer amplification, nucleated cell counts were estimated. Some clones are missing from TCRdb's copy, which holds only in-frame ones; the method was immunoSEQ multiplex PCR. V and J calls and clone size are those listed in that table; D and trimming were worked out from the DNA. The data hold about 150,000 clones, with more than 70% observed a single time. Material for sequencing was peripheral blood. The chain couples TRBV28 to TRBJ2-2; a weak D match, TRBD2 (6 bases). This sequence was found in a young man with active or convalescent COVID-19. Here the CDR3 DNA reads TGTGCCAGCAGTTTACTCGGGGGAAACAAGAACACCGGGGAGCTGTTTTTT. It encodes CASSLLGGNKNTGELFF.